One and the same sample provided the 18 T cell receptor beta chains below, sequenced in a study of control samples from healthy donors and cancer patients. Assay used: immunoSEQ multiplex PCR; TCRdb lists only in-frame clones, some missing. The sample includes 95,000 to 120,000 clones, around four fifths of them seen just once. Sequences were obtained from blood. Receptors were obtained from a man in his late teens or twenties in good health.

This chain joins TRBV7-2 and TRBJ2-2; TRBD1 agrees at 9 bases. V shed 4 bases, J shed 4 bases, and the junction held 4 bases outside the gene matches. The CDR3 covers 15 residues. The V gene's germline CDR1 is SGHTA and CDR2 FQGNSA. CDR3 residues: CASSSLTGGTGELFF. In DNA form, the CDR3 reads TGTGCCAGCAGCTCGTTGACAGGGGGCACCGGGGAGCTGTTTTTT.

This rearrangement joins TRBV2 to TRBJ1-5; no reliable D call. V gave up 4 bases and J gave up 5 bases, with 9 bases separating them. Per germline, CDR1 SNHLY and CDR2 FYNNEI. This CDR3 has 13 amino acids. The CDR3 DNA sequence: TGTGCCAGCAGTGGGCAGTCCTATCAGCCCCAGCATTTT. Protein: CASSGQSYQPQHF. Full variable domain (rest looked up from reference TRBV2 and TRBJ1-5): EPEVTQTPSHQVTQMGQEVILRCVPISNHLYFYWYRQILGQKVEFLVSFYNNEISEKSEIFDDQFSVERPDGSNFTLKIRSTKLEDSAMYFCASSGQSYQPQHFGDGTRLSIL.

This clone was detected a few times. The gene calls are TRBV28 and TRBJ1-6, with D uncertain. The CDR3 length is 14 residues. Between the trimmed V and J ends, which lost 4 bases and 5 bases, there was a span of 9 bases. Germline values: CDR1 MDHEN, CDR2 SYDVKM. The CDR3 DNA is TGTGCCAGCAGTTCTGGTTTTCATAATTCACCCCTCCACTTT. The encoded protein is CASSSGFHNSPLHF.

The chain employs TRBV6-6 and TRBJ1-1; D is unresolved. Germline V gives CDR1 MNHNY, CDR2 SVGAGI (reference sequence). The V and J ends lost 1 base and 3 bases respectively, with 15 bases between them. The CDR3 is 16 amino acids. CDR3 residues: CASSYLAGKADTEAFF. The CDR3 DNA is TGTGCCAGCAGTTACTTGGCGGGGAAAGCGGACACTGAAGCTTTCTTT.

The gene calls are TRBV4-3 and TRBJ2-2, with TRBD1 matching 10 bases. J gave up 4 bases and V 4 bases, and 6 bases lay outside the gene matches. The CDR3 contains 16 residues. Germline assignment: CDR1 LGHNA and CDR2 YSLEER. In DNA, the CDR3 is TGCGCCAGCAGCCGGGGGGACAGGGGATCCACCGGGGAGCTGTTTTTT. Amino acids: CASSRGDRGSTGELFF.

The chain recombines TRBV11-2 with TRBJ2-1; unclear D gene. Germline lookup yields CDR1 SGHAT and CDR2 FQNNGV. This CDR3 comprises 12 residues. V gave up 3 bases and J gave up 6 bases, with 6 bases separating them. CDR3 region: CASSFSPNEQFF. The CDR3 nucleotides read TGTGCCAGCAGCTTCAGTCCCAATGAGCAGTTCTTC. Drawing the rest from reference TRBV11-2 and TRBJ2-1, the complete variable domain is EAGVAQSPRYKIIEKRQSVAFWCNPISGHATLYWYQQILGQGPKLLIQFQNNGVVDDSQLPKDRFSAERLKGVDSTLKIQPAKLEDSAVYLCASSFSPNEQFFGPGTRLTVL.

This rearrangement joins TRBV11-3 to TRBJ2-7; 8 bases are a match to TRBD2. This CDR3 comprises 18 residues. Per the germline V gene, CDR1 is SGHNT and CDR2 is YENEEA. V lost 4 bases to trimming and J lost 4 bases; unmatched junction nucleotides: 18. The CDR3 DNA reads TGTGCCAGCAGCTCCCTTGGAAGCGGACTAGCCCGTTCGTACGAGCAGTACGTC. Translated, it gives CASSSLGSGLARSYEQYV.

The chain combines TRBV18 with TRBJ2-7, with unresolved D. The CDR3 spans 13 residues. CDR1 and CDR2 (germline): KGHSH, LQKENI. Trimming took 3 bases from V and 1 from J, leaving 7 bases between them. The CDR3 reads CASSPGSSYEQYF. CDR3 nucleotide sequence: TGTGCCAGCTCACCGGGCAGTTCCTACGAGCAGTACTTC.

A few counts support this clone. The chain has TRBV30 and TRBJ1-6; maybe TRBD1 (6 bases). The CDR3 covers 13 residues. The germline V gene has CDR1 GTSNPN and CDR2 SVGIG (reference sequence). V was pared by 0 bases and J by 10 bases, with 10 bases between. CDR3 DNA sequence: TGTGCCTGGAGTGTAACAGGGACCTCACCCCTCCACTTT. It translates to CAWSVTGTSPLHF.

The rearrangement links TRBV19 to TRBJ1-2; no clear D gene. The CDR3 has 13 residues. Germline loops: CDR1 LNHDA, CDR2 SQIVND (reference sequence). V lost 3 bases to trimming and J lost 5 bases, with 10 bases between them. CDR3 amino acids: CASSMEGRYGYTF. As DNA, the CDR3 is TGTGCCAGTAGTATGGAAGGGCGTTATGGCTACACCTTC.

The J gene is TRBJ2-1, the V gene TRBV6-5; 8 bases agree with TRBD1. CDR1 MNHEY and CDR2 SVGAGI come from the germline V gene. The V segment lost 6 bases and the J segment 4 bases; nucleotides outside the gene matches: 8. This CDR3 is 15 amino acids long. As DNA, the CDR3 is TGTGCCAGCAGCACCGGGACAGGCCCTTACAATGAGCAGTTCTTC. Protein product: CASSTGTGPYNEQFF.

V usage is TRBV7-2 and J usage is TRBJ2-5; 8 bases align to TRBD1. The germline gives CDR1 SGHTA, CDR2 FQGNSA. J was trimmed by 5 bases and V by 0 bases; bases with no gene match: 5. The CDR3 loop spans 15 amino acids. DNA for the CDR3: TGTGCCAGCAGCTTAGCGTCAGGGGGCGAGGAGACCCAGTACTTC. The encoded protein is CASSLASGGEETQYF.

The genes are TRBV28 and TRBJ1-1, with D maybe TRBD1 (6 bases). The CDR3 loop spans 15 amino acids. The V end was cut by 5 bases, the J end by 1 base, with 14 bases between. The germline V gene encodes CDR1 MDHEN and CDR2 SYDVKM. Written as DNA, the CDR3 is TGTGCCAGCAGTAAGAGGGGGAAGAGGAACACTGAAGCTTTCTTT. This sequence encodes CASSKRGKRNTEAFF.

This clone has a handful of counts. V and J are TRBV30 and TRBJ2-2; possibly TRBD2 for D (6 bases). Germline CDR1 reads GTSNPN; CDR2 reads SVGIG (reference sequence). The CDR3 totals 14 residues. The ends were cut back, 2 bases at V and 5 bases at J, with 12 bases in the middle. CDR3 coding DNA: TGTGCCTGGAGTAGGCTAGCGAGGACCGGGGAGCTGTTTTTT. Encoded protein: CAWSRLARTGELFF. Full variable domain (remainder filled in from reference TRBV30 and TRBJ2-2): SQTIHQWPATLVQPVGSPLSLECTVEGTSNPNLYWYRQAAGRGLQLLFYSVGIGQISSEVPQNLSASRPQDRQFILSSKKLLLSDSGFYLCAWSRLARTGELFFGEGSRLTVL.

The rearrangement links TRBV19 to TRBJ1-3, with D uncertain. The CDR3 totals 13 residues. Germline CDR1 and CDR2: LNHDA and SQIVND (reference sequence). The CDR3 nucleotides are TGTGCTGCAAAACAGTTCTCTGGAAACACCATATATTTT. Amino acid sequence: CAAKQFSGNTIYF.

The rearrangement uses TRBV4-2 and TRBJ1-1, with TRBD1 matching over 7 bases. Germline-derived CDR1 and CDR2 are LGHNA and YNFKEQ. CDR3 length: 11 amino acids. Losses at the gene ends were 3 bases for V and 11 bases for J; bases not matched to a gene: 3. CDR3 in DNA: TGTGCCAGCAGCCATGGGACAGCGGCTTTCTTT. Its translation: CASSHGTAAFF.

The J gene is TRBJ1-6, the V gene TRBV2; D remains unclear. CDR1 is SNHLY, CDR2 FYNNEI, per germline. Trimming removed 3 bases from V and 9 bases from J, with 12 bases in between. The CDR3 runs 14 residues. The CDR3, as DNA: TGTGCCAGCAGTGATGTGGGATCCGGTTCACCCCTCCACTTT. It is translated as CASSDVGSGSPLHF.

Remarks on this clone: The junction shows a germline mismatch at one end, possibly a read error. The J gene is TRBJ2-1, the V gene TRBV11-2, with 11 positions matching TRBD2. Looked up from germline, CDR1 is SGHAT and CDR2 is FQNNGV. This CDR3 spans 15 amino acids. CDR3 sequence: CASRLAGGPYNEQFF. The CDR3, as DNA: TGTGCCAGCAGATTAGCGGGGGGGCCCTACAATGAGCAGTTCTTC.